One T cell receptor beta chain is described in this entry. The germline V gene encodes CDR1 SGHTA and CDR2 FQGNSA. V lost 10 bases and J 0 bases, leaving 12 bases between the germline ends. The CDR3 covers 14 residues. Data came from immunoSEQ multiplex PCR; TCRdb stores just in-frame clones and leaves some out. The sample includes roughly 16,000 clones, approximately 91% of them seen just once. The data stem from a study of T cells in localized non-small cell lung cancer. Sequencing was performed on peripheral blood, taken before any cancer treatment. The sequence came from an older female donor with stage III squamous cell lung carcinoma. The rearrangement links TRBV7-2 to TRBJ2-2; no definite D call. As DNA, the CDR3 is TGTGCCAACCTCGGGCCTTCGAACACCGGGGAGCTGTTTTTT. Its translation: CANLGPSNTGELFF.